This TCR beta chain originates from a study of blood T cell repertoires in COVID-19. Study summary: The United States, Italy and Spain were the sources of the acute and convalescent COVID-19 samples.

The V segment lost 3 bases and the J segment 5 bases; nucleotides outside the gene matches: 20. Germline V lookup: CDR1 MDHEN, CDR2 SYDVKM. This CDR3 is 19 amino acids long. TCRdb keeps only in-frame clones here, not all; method: immunoSEQ multiplex PCR. The table lists roughly 150,000 clones, roughly four fifths of them singletons. The chain employs TRBV28 and TRBJ2-5; 8 bases are shared with TRBD2. The TCR comes from a man in his forties or fifties who had recovered from COVID-19. The material sequenced was PBMCs or T cells enriched from blood (not recorded which). Here the CDR3 DNA reads TGTGCCAGCAGTTTTAAGAACGGGGGGGCGATCCCGGCTAGTGAGACCCAGTACTTC. As protein: CASSFKNGGAIPASETQYF.